This is a list of T cell receptor beta chains from one sample in a study of T-cell reconstitution after alpha-beta-depleted transplantation in children. Via MiXCR, TCRdb re-called the PCR reads, giving one row per CDR3 protein. The sample has around 300,000 distinct CDR3 sequences, roughly a tenth seen once. Here the sequenced sample was PBMCs, taken before TCRalphabeta/CD19-depleted stem cell transplant. The origin of the receptors is a boy in the first two years of life with acute myeloid leukemia, due to receive a stem cell transplant. Each CDR3 is given with its conserved first and last residue. A D gene is named only where the DNA matches it firmly. Not all rows give a size; the values are once, few, many and, for expanded clones, a class.

D	V	size	J	CDR3	DNA
TRBD1	TRBV5-4	many	TRBJ1-1	CASSPSDRGGTEAFF	TGTGCCAGCAGCCCTTCGGACAGGGGAGGTACTGAAGCTTTCTTT
-	TRBV29-1	many	TRBJ2-5	CSVHFPLQDTQYF	TGCAGCGTGCACTTTCCCCTTCAAGATACCCAGTACTTC
-	TRBV7-9	many	TRBJ2-7	CASKGGSYEQYF	TGTGCCAGCAAAGGAGGCTCCTACGAGCAGTACTTC
-	TRBV10-3	many	TRBJ2-7	CAISESVVVVYEQYF	TGTGCCATCAGTGAGTCTGTAGTTGTGGTCTACGAGCAGTACTTC
TRBD2	TRBV4-1	few	TRBJ2-1	CASRTTTEGIAGAGEQFF	TGCGCCAGCAGAACCACCACAGAGGGAATAGCGGGAGCGGGGGAGCAGTTCTTC
TRBD2	TRBV24-1	many	TRBJ2-5	CATSGTSGSRARMETQYF	TGTGCCACCAGTGGGACTAGCGGGAGCAGAGCAAGGATGGAGACCCAGTACTTC
-	TRBV15	many	TRBJ2-7	CATSRREGIEQYF	TGTGCCACCAGCAGAAGAGAGGGAATCGAGCAGTACTTC
-	TRBV29-1	many	TRBJ2-5	CSVTKIGLEQETQYF	TGCAGCGTTACAAAGATAGGCCTTGAACAAGAGACCCAGTACTTC
-	TRBV29-1	many	TRBJ2-7	CSVPGPYEQYF	TGCAGCGTGCCGGGACCCTACGAGCAGTACTTC
-	TRBV18	-	TRBJ2-1	CASSPDEVGTYNEQFF	TGTGCCAGCTCACCTGATGAGGTGGGGACCTACAATGAGCAGTTCTTC
-	TRBV7-9	many	TRBJ1-1	CASSLGGRIMNTEAFF	TGTGCCAGCAGCTTAGGAGGCAGGATAATGAACACTGAAGCTTTCTTT
-	TRBV25-1	many	TRBJ2-2	CASSLWGNTGELFF	TGTGCCAGCAGCTTGTGGGGGAACACCGGGGAGCTGTTTTTT
-	TRBV6-5	few	TRBJ2-7	CASSYSPQGYTYEQYF	TGTGCCAGCAGTTACTCGCCACAGGGATACACCTACGAGCAGTACTTC
-	TRBV7-2	many	TRBJ2-3	CASSSSGPTDTQYF	TGTGCCAGCAGCTCCTCGGGACCCACAGATACGCAGTATTTT
-	TRBV2	many	TRBJ2-7	CASSTGLNYEQYF	TGTGCCAGCAGTACTGGGCTTAACTACGAGCAGTACTTC
-	TRBV28	many	TRBJ2-5	CASSFQGLRQETQYF	TGTGCCAGCAGTTTCCAGGGGTTGCGCCAAGAGACCCAGTACTTC
-	TRBV6-5	-	TRBJ2-2	CASSYAAGTGELFF	TGTGCCAGCAGTTACGCCGCCGGGACCGGGGAGCTGTTTTTT
-	TRBV5-1	-	TRBJ2-3	CVSSRTDTQYF	TGCGTCAGCAGCCGGACAGATACGCAGTATTTT
-	TRBV20-1	many	TRBJ2-5	CSAREPGLRETQYF	TGCAGTGCTAGAGAGCCGGGCCTCCGGGAGACCCAGTACTTC
TRBD1	TRBV5-8	many	TRBJ2-3	CASSAGTGNTDTQYF	TGTGCCAGCAGTGCCGGGACAGGGAACACAGATACGCAGTATTTT
-	TRBV20-1	many	TRBJ1-2	CSARAESEHRIF	TGCAGTGCTAGAGCAGAGTCGGAACACCGCATCTTC
-	TRBV7-8	many	TRBJ1-2	CASSWEQGQLYGYTF	TGTGCCAGCAGCTGGGAACAGGGACAACTCTATGGCTACACCTTC
TRBD1	TRBV7-9	few	TRBJ2-7	CASSFPTGPMEAYEQYF	TGTGCCAGCAGCTTCCCGACAGGGCCGATGGAGGCCTACGAGCAGTACTTC
-	TRBV7-2	many	TRBJ2-7	CASSLSPGSSYEQYF	TGTGCCAGCAGCTTATCCCCGGGAAGCTCCTACGAGCAGTACTTC
TRBD1	TRBV11-2	many	TRBJ2-1	CASSRRDRVGGSEQFF	TGTGCCAGCAGCCGAAGGGACAGGGTAGGGGGAAGTGAGCAGTTCTTC
-	TRBV5-6	many	TRBJ2-7	CASSLGPSREQYF	TGTGCCAGCAGCTTGGGCCCCAGTCGGGAGCAGTACTTC
TRBD1	TRBV5-5	many	TRBJ2-7	CASSLRGHSSYEQYF	TGTGCCAGCAGCTTGAGGGGGCATTCCTCCTACGAGCAGTACTTC
-	TRBV5-1	many	TRBJ2-4	CASSLFEGSKNIQYF	TGCGCCAGCAGCTTGTTCGAGGGCTCAAAAAACATTCAGTACTTC
-	TRBV12-3/TRBV12-4	many	TRBJ2-3	CASRTHGNTDTQYF	TGTGCCAGCAGGACGCACGGTAACACAGATACGCAGTATTTT
TRBD2	TRBV20-1	many	TRBJ2-3	CSARAGGPDTQYF	TGCAGTGCTAGAGCGGGGGGGCCAGATACGCAGTATTTT
TRBD2	TRBV7-2	many	TRBJ2-1	CASSPGLAGDNEQFF	TGTGCCAGCAGCCCGGGACTAGCGGGCGACAATGAGCAGTTCTTC
-	TRBV9	many	TRBJ2-7	CASSVGSLTDSSYEQYF	TGTGCCAGCAGCGTAGGGTCTCTAACCGACAGCTCCTACGAGCAGTACTTC
-	TRBV3-1	-	TRBJ1-2	CASSQEFSYGYTF	TGTGCCAGCAGCCAAGAGTTCAGCTATGGCTACACCTTC
-	TRBV4-2	many	TRBJ2-1	CASSQGDYNEQFF	TGTGCCAGCAGCCAAGGGGATTACAATGAGCAGTTCTTC
-	TRBV12-3/TRBV12-4	many	TRBJ1-2	CASSPDRTNYGYTF	TGTGCCAGCAGTCCCGACAGGACTAACTATGGCTACACCTTC
-	TRBV28	medium-sized	TRBJ1-4	CASSKSTEPNEKLFF	TGTGCCAGCAGCAAATCGACCGAGCCTAATGAAAAACTGTTTTTT
TRBD1	TRBV10-1	few	TRBJ2-7	CASSERDRRSYEQYF	TGCGCCAGCAGTGAACGGGACAGGCGCTCCTACGAGCAGTACTTC
-	TRBV24-1	many	TRBJ2-1	CATSDDGYNEQFF	TGTGCCACCAGTGACGACGGCTACAATGAGCAGTTCTTC
-	TRBV24-1	many	TRBJ2-2	CATSDLQGSREGGELFF	TGTGCCACCAGTGATTTGCAGGGGTCGCGAGAAGGCGGGGAGCTGTTTTTT
TRBD2	TRBV12-3/TRBV12-4	-	TRBJ2-3	CASSQAGGTSTDTQYF	TGTGCCAGCAGTCAGGCGGGGGGCACAAGCACAGATACGCAGTATTTT
TRBD2	TRBV19	many	TRBJ2-7	CASHPPGGPVLHF	TGTGCCAGCCACCCCCCGGGAGGACCCGTTCTGCACTTC
-	TRBV25-1	many	TRBJ2-4	CASHLFQYF	TGTGCCAGCCACCTTTTCCAGTACTTC
-	TRBV27	many	TRBJ1-2	CASSLRGQPILEYGYTF	TGTGCCAGCAGTTTACGAGGACAGCCGATCCTTGAGTATGGCTACACCTTC
-	TRBV25-1	few	TRBJ2-6	CASSDRSDHSGANVLTF	TGTGCCAGCAGTGACAGGTCCGACCACTCTGGGGCCAACGTCCTGACTTTC
-	TRBV6-5	many	TRBJ2-3	CASSYSISKGPDTQYF	TGTGCCAGCAGTTACTCGATTAGTAAAGGCCCAGATACGCAGTATTTT
-	TRBV28	many	TRBJ2-1	CASSLSAYRTNEQFF	TGTGCCAGCAGTTTATCTGCTTACAGGACCAATGAGCAGTTCTTC
TRBD1	TRBV5-1	-	TRBJ2-7	CASSRRPGQGDTEQYF	TGCGCCAGCAGCAGACGACCGGGACAGGGGGATACCGAGCAGTACTTC
-	TRBV5-1	many	TRBJ2-5	CASSGPEETQYF	TGCGCCAGCAGCGGCCCCGAGGAGACCCAGTACTTC